The 13 T cell receptor beta chains below were found in one sample sequenced in a study of T-cell reconstitution after alpha-beta-depleted transplantation in children. As it was prepared, the TCRbeta library received unique molecular identifiers. TCRdb recomputed calls from the PCR reads with MiXCR, one row per CDR3 protein. This sample carries some 590,000 distinct CDR3 sequences, roughly a tenth of them seen once, and the ten largest clones take 4%. The sequences come from PBMCs from the stem cell graft donor, collected from the stem cell graft. The receptors were gathered from a human donor who donated a stem cell graft to a child with acute myeloid leukemia.

This clonotype was observed at least ten times. The chain carries TRBV29-1 and TRBJ2-1; 8 bases fit TRBD1. The CDR3 runs 12 residues. Germline CDR1 SQVTM, CDR2 ANQGSEA. J was trimmed by 8 bases and V by 6 bases; bases with no gene match: 6. In DNA, the CDR3 is TGCAGCGTCAAGACAGGGGCGGATGAGCAGTTCTTC. Encoded protein: CSVKTGADEQFF.

This clonotype was observed many times. The chain joins TRBV20-1 to TRBJ2-1; 10 bases align to TRBD2. The length of the CDR3 is 15 residues. With V trimmed by 1 base and J by 12 bases, 12 bases remained unmatched. From germline, CDR1 is DFQATT and CDR2 SNEGSKA (reference sequence). CDR3 nucleotides: TGCAGTGCTAGAGTGGCTAGCGGGAGTACGAGATGGCAGTTCTTC. As protein: CSARVASGSTRWQFF.

About this clonotype itself: The DNA is left out, because the CDR3 cannot be placed on it with certainty; the CDR3 is given as TCRdb lists it. This chain uses TRBV12-3 or TRBV12-4 with TRBJ1-5. The CDR3 is 15 amino acids in total, end residues counted. The CDR3 reads CASSSSGRSNQPQHF.

This clonotype has only a few counts. The genes are TRBV11-2 and TRBJ2-7; D is unresolved. V gave up 4 bases and J gave up 0 bases, with 16 bases separating them. CDR3 size: 16 residues. The germline gives CDR1 SGHAT, CDR2 FQNNGV. The CDR3 DNA reads TGTGCCAGCAGCTCAAAGTCGGACGTTAACTCCTACGAGCAGTACTTC. Translating gives CASSSKSDVNSYEQYF.

This clonotype came up a few times. CDR3 bases: TGCAGCGTTAGACTAGCGGGAGGACCCTACGAGCAGTACTTC. This codes for CSVRLAGGPYEQYF. The gene calls are TRBV29-1 and TRBJ2-7; 13 bases agree with TRBD2. The V gene end was trimmed by 5 bases and the J gene end by 2 bases; junction bases not matched to a gene: 3. CDR3 length: 14 amino acids. Germline CDR1 reads SQVTM; CDR2 reads ANQGSEA.

There are a few counts of this clonotype. This chain connects TRBV29-1 to TRBJ2-2, with 11 bases aligning to TRBD1. The CDR3 totals 14 residues. The V segment lost 7 bases and the J segment 6 bases; nucleotides outside the gene matches: 7. From germline, CDR1 is SQVTM and CDR2 ANQGSEA. The CDR3 DNA reads as TGCAGCGCTGAGCCGGGACAGGGGGCCGGGGAGCTGTTTTTT. Translated: CSAEPGQGAGELFF.

The rearrangement uses TRBV25-1 and TRBJ2-1; 8 bases agree with TRBD2. This CDR3 has 15 amino acids. Trimming took 4 bases from V and 7 from J; bases not matched to a gene: 9. From germline, CDR1 is MGHDK and CDR2 SYGVNS. The CDR3 sequence is CASSGVSGRLNEQFF. In DNA, the CDR3 is TGTGCCAGCAGTGGGGTAAGCGGGAGACTTAATGAGCAGTTCTTC.

This clonotype was observed a few times. The chain recombines TRBV28 with TRBJ1-1; TRBD1 might be the D (6 bases). CDR1 is MDHEN, CDR2 SYDVKM, per germline. V was cut by 2 bases and J by 5 bases, with 15 bases left in between. The CDR3 consists of 15 residues. CDR3 in DNA: TGTGCCAGCAGTTTACGGGGGGGCGCGTGGACTGAAGCTTTCTTT. Its protein product is CASSLRGGAWTEAFF.

The table lists this clonotype with many counts. V and J are TRBV7-2 and TRBJ2-3; no clear D gene. Trimming shortened V by 1 base and J by 6 bases, and 14 bases separated the two germline ends. The CDR3 spans 15 residues. Germline assignment: CDR1 SGHTA and CDR2 FQGNSA. The CDR3 reads CASSLGAGRWDTQYF. CDR3 nucleotides: TGTGCCAGCAGCTTAGGGGCCGGGCGGTGGGATACGCAGTATTTT.

The genes are TRBV20-1 and TRBJ2-4; TRBD1 matches 7 bases. The CDR3 is made up of 16 amino acids. V trimming: 0 bases; J trimming: 4 bases; junction bases outside the gene matches: 9. Germline CDR1 is DFQATT and CDR2 is SNEGSKA (reference sequence). The chain's CDR3 is CSARDVTGLEKNIQYF. CDR3 DNA sequence: TGCAGTGCTAGAGATGTGACAGGGCTAGAGAAAAACATTCAGTACTTC.

In DNA form, the CDR3 reads TGTGCCAGCAGCTTGGTTCGGCAGGGGGTCACTGAAGCTTTCTTT. Translated: CASSLVRQGVTEAFF. V is TRBV5-5 and J is TRBJ1-1, with 7 bases fitting TRBD1. Germline V CDR1 and CDR2: SGHKS, YYEKEE (reference sequence). The CDR3 covers 15 residues. V lost 0 bases, J lost 4 bases, and 6 bases stayed unmatched.

This clonotype was counted many times. This rearrangement joins TRBV6-1 to TRBJ2-7, with 9 bases aligning to TRBD1. With V trimmed by 4 bases and J by 4 bases, 2 bases remained unmatched. The CDR3 loop spans 13 amino acids. Germline CDR1 and CDR2: MNHNS and SASEGT. This CDR3 reads CASSADRGYEQYF. The CDR3 nucleotides read TGTGCCAGCAGTGCTGACAGGGGGTACGAGCAGTACTTC.

This clonotype was observed a handful of times. The rearrangement joins TRBV7-3 to TRBJ2-1; D is possibly TRBD1 or TRBD2 (5 bases each). Germline V gene sequence: CDR1 SGHTA, CDR2 FQGTGA. Between the trimmed V and J ends, which lost 5 bases and 5 bases, there was a span of 16 bases. This CDR3 spans 15 amino acids. The CDR3: CASSRDPLKNNEQFF. CDR3 nucleotide sequence: TGTGCCAGCAGCCGGGACCCTCTTAAGAACAATGAGCAGTTCTTC.